What follows are 4 T cell receptor beta chains derived from one specimen sequenced in a study of T cell responses to AZD1222 COVID-19 vaccine. Profiled with immunoSEQ multiplex PCR; TCRdb holds only in-frame clones, not every one. The table lists tens of thousands of clones, 85% to 90% of them singletons, with about 9.4% in the top ten. The source material was peripheral blood, sampled on day 0 of AZD1222 vaccination. The receptor set was obtained from an adult in good health.

The rearrangement links TRBV3-1 (or the pseudogene TRBV3-2) to TRBJ1-6; D perhaps matches TRBD1 (6 bases). The ends were cut back, 4 bases at V and 9 bases at J, with 10 bases in the middle. Germline V gene sequence: CDR1 LGHDT, CDR2 YNNKEL (reference sequence). This CDR3 contains 13 residues. The CDR3 spells CASSRDIISPLHF. The CDR3 DNA reads as TGTGCCAGCAGCCGGGACATTATTTCACCCCTCCACTTT.

The chain couples TRBV28 to TRBJ2-7; the match to TRBD1 covers 10 bases. The CDR3 extends over 13 amino acids. Germline V gene data show CDR1 as MDHEN and CDR2 as SYDVKM. Trimming cost V 7 bases and J 12 bases; bases outside gene matches: 12. The CDR3 spells CASTFGGQGSRYF. CDR3 DNA sequence: TGTGCCAGCACCTTCGGGGGACAGGGGAGTCGGTACTTC.

This chain uses TRBV18 with TRBJ2-7, with D unclear. The CDR3 extends over 13 amino acids. The germline CDR1 and CDR2 sequences are KGHSH and LQKENI. Trimming shortened V by 3 bases and J by 0 bases, and 6 bases separated the two germline ends. The CDR3 sequence is CASSPSSSYEQYF. CDR3 nucleotides: TGTGCCAGCTCACCTTCAAGCTCCTACGAGCAGTACTTC.

The genes are TRBV7-9 and TRBJ2-7, with D possibly TRBD2 on 5 matching bases. CDR1 is SEHNR and CDR2 is FQNEAQ in the germline V gene (reference sequence). The CDR3 runs to 16 residues. Deletions cut 5 bases from V and 2 bases from J, with 19 bases between. The CDR3 coding sequence is TGTGCCAGCAGCCCCGGGCGGGCAGTCATAGCCTACGAGCAGTACTTC. Residues: CASSPGRAVIAYEQYF.